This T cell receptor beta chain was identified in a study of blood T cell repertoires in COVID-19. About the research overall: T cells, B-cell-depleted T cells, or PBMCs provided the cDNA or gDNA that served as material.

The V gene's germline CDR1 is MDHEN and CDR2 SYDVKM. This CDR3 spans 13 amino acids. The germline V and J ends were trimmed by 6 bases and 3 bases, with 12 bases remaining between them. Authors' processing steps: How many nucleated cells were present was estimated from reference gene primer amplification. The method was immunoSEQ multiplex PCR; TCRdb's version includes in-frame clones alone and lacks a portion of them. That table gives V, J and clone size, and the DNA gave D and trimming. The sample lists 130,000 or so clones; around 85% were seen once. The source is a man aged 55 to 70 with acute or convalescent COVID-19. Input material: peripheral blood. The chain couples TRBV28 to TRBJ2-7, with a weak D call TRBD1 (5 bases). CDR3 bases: TGTGCCAGCAGCCTTGGGCAGGGCTACGAGCAGTACTTC. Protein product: CASSLGQGYEQYF. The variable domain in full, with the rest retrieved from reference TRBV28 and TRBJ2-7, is DVKVTQSSRYLVKRTGEKVFLECVQDMDHENMFWYRQDPGLGLRLIYFSYDVKMKEKGDIPEGYSVSREKKERFSLILESASTNQTSMYLCASSLGQGYEQYFGPGTRLTVT.